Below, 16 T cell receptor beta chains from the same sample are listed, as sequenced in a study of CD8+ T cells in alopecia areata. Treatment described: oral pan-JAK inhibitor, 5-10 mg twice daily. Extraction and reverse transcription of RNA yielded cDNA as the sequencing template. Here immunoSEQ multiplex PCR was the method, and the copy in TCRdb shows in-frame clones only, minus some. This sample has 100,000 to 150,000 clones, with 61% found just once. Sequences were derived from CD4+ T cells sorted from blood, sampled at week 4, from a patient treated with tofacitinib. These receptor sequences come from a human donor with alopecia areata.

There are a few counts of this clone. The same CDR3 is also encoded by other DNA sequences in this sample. The CDR3 protein is CSVGQSSGNTIYF. The DNA for the CDR3 is TGCAGCGTCGGGCAGAGCTCTGGAAACACCATATATTTT. This chain joins TRBV29-1 and TRBJ1-3; the D is unclear. The length of the CDR3 is 13 residues. Germline V gene data show CDR1 as SQVTM and CDR2 as ANQGSEA. Trimming removed 6 bases at V and 0 bases at J, with 9 bases between.

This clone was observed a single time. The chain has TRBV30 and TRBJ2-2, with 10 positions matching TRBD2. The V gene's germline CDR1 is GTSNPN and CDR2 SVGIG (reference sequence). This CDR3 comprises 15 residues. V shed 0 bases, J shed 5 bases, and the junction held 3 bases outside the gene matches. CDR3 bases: TGTGCCTGGAGTGTAGCGGGAGGGCCTACCGGGGAGCTGTTTTTT. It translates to CAWSVAGGPTGELFF.

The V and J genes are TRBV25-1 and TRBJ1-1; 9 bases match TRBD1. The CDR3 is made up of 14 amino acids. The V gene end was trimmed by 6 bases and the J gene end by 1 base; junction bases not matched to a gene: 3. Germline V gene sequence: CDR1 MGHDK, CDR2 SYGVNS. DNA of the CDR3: TGTGCCAGCAGGACGACAGGGGGGAACACTGAAGCTTTCTTT. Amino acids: CASRTTGGNTEAFF.

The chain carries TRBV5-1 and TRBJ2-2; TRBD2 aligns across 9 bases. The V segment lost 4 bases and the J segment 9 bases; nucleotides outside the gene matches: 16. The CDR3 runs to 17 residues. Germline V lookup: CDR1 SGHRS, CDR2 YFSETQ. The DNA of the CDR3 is TGCGCCAGCAGCCTACGTTTGCTAGCGGGGTCTCACCGGGAGCTGTTTTTT. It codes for CASSLRLLAGSHRELFF.

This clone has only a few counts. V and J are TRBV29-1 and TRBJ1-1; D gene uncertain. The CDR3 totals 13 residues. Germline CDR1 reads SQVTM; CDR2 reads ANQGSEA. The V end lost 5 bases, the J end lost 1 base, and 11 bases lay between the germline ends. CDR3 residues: CSVLMPQNTEAFF. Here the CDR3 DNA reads TGCAGCGTTTTAATGCCCCAGAACACTGAAGCTTTCTTT.

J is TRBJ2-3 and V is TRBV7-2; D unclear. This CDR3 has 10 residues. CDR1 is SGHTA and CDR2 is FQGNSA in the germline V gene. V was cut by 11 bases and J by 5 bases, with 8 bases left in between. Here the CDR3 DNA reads TGTGCCTCGGCGGTAGATACGCAGTATTTT. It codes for CASAVDTQYF.

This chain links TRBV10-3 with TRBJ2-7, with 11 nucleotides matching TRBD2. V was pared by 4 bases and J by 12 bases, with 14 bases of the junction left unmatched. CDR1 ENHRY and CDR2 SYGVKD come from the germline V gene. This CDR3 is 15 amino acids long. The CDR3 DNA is TGTGCCATCAGTGCGACTAGCGGGACCCCAGCTACGCGGTACTTC. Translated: CAISATSGTPATRYF.

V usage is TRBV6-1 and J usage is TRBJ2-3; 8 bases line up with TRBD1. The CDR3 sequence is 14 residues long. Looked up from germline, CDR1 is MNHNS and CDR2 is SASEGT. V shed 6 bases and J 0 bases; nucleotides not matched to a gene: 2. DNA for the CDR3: TGTGCCAGCAGCCGACAGGGGAGCACAGATACGCAGTATTTT. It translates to CASSRQGSTDTQYF.

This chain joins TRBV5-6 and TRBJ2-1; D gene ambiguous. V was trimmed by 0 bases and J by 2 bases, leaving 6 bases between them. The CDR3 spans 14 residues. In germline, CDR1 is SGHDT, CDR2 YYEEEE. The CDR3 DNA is TGTGCCAGCAGCTTGGGGCAGGCCTACAATGAGCAGTTCTTC. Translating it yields CASSLGQAYNEQFF.

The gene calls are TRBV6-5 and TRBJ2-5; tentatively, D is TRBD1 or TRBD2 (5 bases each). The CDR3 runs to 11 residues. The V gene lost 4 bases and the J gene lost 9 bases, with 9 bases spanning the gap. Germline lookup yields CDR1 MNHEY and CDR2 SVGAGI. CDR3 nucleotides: TGTGCCAGCAGTTCGGGGCGGTCCCAGTACTTC. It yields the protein CASSSGRSQYF.

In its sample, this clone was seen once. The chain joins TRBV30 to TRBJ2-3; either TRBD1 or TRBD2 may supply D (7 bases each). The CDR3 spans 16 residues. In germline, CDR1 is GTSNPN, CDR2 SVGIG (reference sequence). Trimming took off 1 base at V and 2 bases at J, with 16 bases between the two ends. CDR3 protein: CAWSGQGAGDTDTQYF. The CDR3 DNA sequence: TGTGCCTGGAGTGGACAGGGCGCGGGAGACACAGATACGCAGTATTTT.

The CDR3 nucleotides are TGTGCCAGCATCCTGTTCTACACCGGGGAGCTGTTTTTT. This codes for CASILFYTGELFF. The V call is TRBV5-6, the J call TRBJ2-2; D gene uncertain. The CDR3 loop spans 13 amino acids. The ends were cut back, 6 bases at V and 3 bases at J, with 9 bases in the middle. In germline, CDR1 is SGHDT, CDR2 YYEEEE.

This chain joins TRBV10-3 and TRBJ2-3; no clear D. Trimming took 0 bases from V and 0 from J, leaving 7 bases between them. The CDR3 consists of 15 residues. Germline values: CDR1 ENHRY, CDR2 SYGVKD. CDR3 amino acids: CAISESVVSTDTQYF. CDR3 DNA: TGTGCCATCAGTGAGTCGGTAGTGAGCACAGATACGCAGTATTTT.

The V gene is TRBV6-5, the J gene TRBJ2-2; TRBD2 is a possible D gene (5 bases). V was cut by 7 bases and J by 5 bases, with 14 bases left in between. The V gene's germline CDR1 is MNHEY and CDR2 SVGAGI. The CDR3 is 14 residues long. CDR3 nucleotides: TGTGCCAGCACGATGGACTTTAGAACCGGGGAGCTGTTTTTT. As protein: CASTMDFRTGELFF.

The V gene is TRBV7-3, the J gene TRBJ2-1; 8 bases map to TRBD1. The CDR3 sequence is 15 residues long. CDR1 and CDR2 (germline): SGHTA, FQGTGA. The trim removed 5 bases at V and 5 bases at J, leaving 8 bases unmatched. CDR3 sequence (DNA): TGTGCCAGCAGCGCGACAGGGGAGAAGGACAATGAGCAGTTCTTC. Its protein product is CASSATGEKDNEQFF.

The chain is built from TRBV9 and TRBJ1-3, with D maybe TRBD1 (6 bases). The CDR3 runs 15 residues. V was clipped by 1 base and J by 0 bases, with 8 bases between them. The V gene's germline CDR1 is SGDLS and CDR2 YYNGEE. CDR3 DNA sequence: TGTGCCAGCAGCGTACAGGGGAGCTCTGGAAACACCATATATTTT. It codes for CASSVQGSSGNTIYF.